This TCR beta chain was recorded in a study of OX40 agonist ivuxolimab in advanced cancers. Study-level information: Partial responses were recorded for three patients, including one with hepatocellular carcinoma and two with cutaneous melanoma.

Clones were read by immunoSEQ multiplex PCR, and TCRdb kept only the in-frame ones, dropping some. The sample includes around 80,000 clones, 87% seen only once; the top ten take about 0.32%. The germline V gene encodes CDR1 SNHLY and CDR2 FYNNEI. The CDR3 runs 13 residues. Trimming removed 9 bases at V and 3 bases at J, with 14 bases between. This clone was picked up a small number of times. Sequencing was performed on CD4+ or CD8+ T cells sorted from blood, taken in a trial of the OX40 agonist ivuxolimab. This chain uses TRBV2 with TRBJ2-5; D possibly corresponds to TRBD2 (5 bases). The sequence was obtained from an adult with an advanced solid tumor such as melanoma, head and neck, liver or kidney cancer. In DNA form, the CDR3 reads TGTGCCAGTGACCGGAGCGGCGAAGAGACCCAGTACTTC. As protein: CASDRSGEETQYF.